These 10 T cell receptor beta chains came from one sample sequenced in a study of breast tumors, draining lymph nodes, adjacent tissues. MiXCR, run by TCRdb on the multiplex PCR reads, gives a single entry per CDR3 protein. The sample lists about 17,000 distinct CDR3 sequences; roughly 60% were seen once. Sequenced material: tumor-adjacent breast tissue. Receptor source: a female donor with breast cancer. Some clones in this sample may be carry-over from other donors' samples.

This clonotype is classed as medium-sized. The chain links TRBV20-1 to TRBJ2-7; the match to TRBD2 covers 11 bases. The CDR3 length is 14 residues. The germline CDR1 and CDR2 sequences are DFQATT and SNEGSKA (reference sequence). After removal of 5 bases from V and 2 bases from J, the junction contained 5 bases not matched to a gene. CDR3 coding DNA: TGCAGTGCTCCGAGACTAGCGGGGACCTACGAGCAGTACTTC. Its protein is CSAPRLAGTYEQYF.

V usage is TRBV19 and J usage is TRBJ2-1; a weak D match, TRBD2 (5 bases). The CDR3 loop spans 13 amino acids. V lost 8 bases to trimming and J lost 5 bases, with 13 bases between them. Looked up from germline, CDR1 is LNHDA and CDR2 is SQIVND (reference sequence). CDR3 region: CASPPTRNNEQFF. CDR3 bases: TGTGCCAGTCCCCCTACTAGGAACAATGAGCAGTTCTTC.

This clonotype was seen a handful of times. CDR3: CASSDGDKKYTEAFF. CDR3 nucleotides: TGTGCCAGCAGTGATGGGGACAAGAAGTACACTGAAGCTTTCTTT. The chain combines TRBV6-1 with TRBJ1-1; D might be TRBD1 (6 bases). The CDR3 extends over 15 amino acids. V dropped 3 bases and J dropped 3 bases, with 14 bases sitting between them. CDR1 is MNHNS, CDR2 SASEGT, per germline.

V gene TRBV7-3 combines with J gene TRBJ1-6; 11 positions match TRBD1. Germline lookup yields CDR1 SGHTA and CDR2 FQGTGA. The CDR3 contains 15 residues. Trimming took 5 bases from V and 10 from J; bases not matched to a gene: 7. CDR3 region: CASSRDRGGESPLHF. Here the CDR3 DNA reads TGTGCCAGCAGCCGGGACAGGGGGGGGGAATCACCCCTCCACTTT.

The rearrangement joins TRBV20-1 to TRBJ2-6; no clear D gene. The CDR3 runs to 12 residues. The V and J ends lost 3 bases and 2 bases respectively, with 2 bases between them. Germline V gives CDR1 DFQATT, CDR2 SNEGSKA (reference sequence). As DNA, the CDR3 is TGCAGTGCTAGCCCTGGGGCCAACGTCCTGACTTTC. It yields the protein CSASPGANVLTF.

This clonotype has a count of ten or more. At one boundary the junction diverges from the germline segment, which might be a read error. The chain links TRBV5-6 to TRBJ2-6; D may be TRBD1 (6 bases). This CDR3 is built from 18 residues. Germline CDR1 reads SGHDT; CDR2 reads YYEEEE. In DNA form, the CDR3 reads TGTGCCAGCAGTTTCGGACAGTTGTTTGTCTCTAGGGCCAACGTCCTGACTTTC. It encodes CASSFGQLFVSRANVLTF.

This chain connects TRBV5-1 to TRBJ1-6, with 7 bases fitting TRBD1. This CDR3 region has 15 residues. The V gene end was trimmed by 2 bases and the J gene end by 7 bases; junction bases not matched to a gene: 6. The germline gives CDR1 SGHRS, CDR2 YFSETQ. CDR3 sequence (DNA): TGCGCCAGCAGCTTATCGACAGGGTTAAATTCACCCCTCCACTTT. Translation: CASSLSTGLNSPLHF.

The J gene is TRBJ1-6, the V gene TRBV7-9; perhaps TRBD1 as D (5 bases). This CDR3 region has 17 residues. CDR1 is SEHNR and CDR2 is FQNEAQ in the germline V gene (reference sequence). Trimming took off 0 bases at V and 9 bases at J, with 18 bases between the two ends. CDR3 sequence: CASSLASIEGNGSPLHF. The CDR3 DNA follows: TGTGCCAGCAGCTTAGCCTCGATCGAGGGGAACGGTTCACCCCTCCACTTT.

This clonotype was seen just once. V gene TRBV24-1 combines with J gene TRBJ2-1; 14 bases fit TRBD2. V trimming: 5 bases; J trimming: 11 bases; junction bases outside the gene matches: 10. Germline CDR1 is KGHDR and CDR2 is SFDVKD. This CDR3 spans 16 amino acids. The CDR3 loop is CATSVTGLAGGSQQFF. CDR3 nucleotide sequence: TGTGCCACCAGTGTGACCGGACTAGCGGGGGGCTCTCAGCAGTTCTTC.

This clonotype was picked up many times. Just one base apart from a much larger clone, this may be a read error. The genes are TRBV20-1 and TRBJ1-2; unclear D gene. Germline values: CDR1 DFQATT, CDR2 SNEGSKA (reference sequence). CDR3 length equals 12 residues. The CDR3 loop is CSASTRGYGSTF. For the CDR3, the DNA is TGCAGTGCTAGTACACGTGGCTATGGCTCCACCTTC.